Presented here are 13 T cell receptor beta chains from one specimen sequenced in a study of cytomegalovirus exposure and HLA in healthy donors (dated by TCRdb to 2016 to 2017). Library prep was done by the immunoSEQ multiplex PCR assay. For the multiplex PCR, a mixture combining 60 forward primers for TCR Vbeta segments and 13 reverse primers for TCR Jbeta segments was used. TCRdb holds this immuneACCESS table with in-frame rearrangements only. Some clones are missing; in checked studies, unresolved V genes explain under half, and the rest has no known cause. In all, the sample holds around 150,000 clones, and around 80% of those were seen once. The top ten hold just over 5% of the sample. Sequenced: PBMCs. These receptors came from a male donor in good health and CMV-seronegative.

The chain uses TRBV19 and TRBJ2-7; 9 bases map to TRBD1. The CDR3 totals 15 residues. Germline assignment: CDR1 LNHDA and CDR2 SQIVND (reference sequence). V lost 3 bases to trimming and J lost 3 bases; unmatched junction nucleotides: 6. CDR3 sequence reads: CASSIPGQGNYEQYF. In DNA form, the CDR3 reads TGTGCCAGTAGTATCCCTGGACAGGGGAACTACGAGCAGTACTTC.

V is TRBV18 and J is TRBJ2-5; TRBD1 agrees at 9 bases. CDR1 and CDR2 from the germline V gene are KGHSH and LQKENI. Trimming at V came to 5 bases and at J to 6 bases, leaving 4 bases not matched to a gene. The CDR3 is made up of 13 amino acids. DNA for the CDR3: TGTGCCAGCTCAACAGGGGGCGAGCAGACCCAGTACTTC. This encodes CASSTGGEQTQYF.

The genes are TRBV29-1 and TRBJ1-1, with TRBD1 as a possible D gene (5 bases). The V end lost 6 bases, the J end lost 5 bases, and 22 bases lay between the germline ends. CDR1 is SQVTM and CDR2 is ANQGSEA in the germline V gene. The CDR3 contains 15 residues. The DNA of the CDR3 is TGCAGCGTCTACCACCCGGGCAGGGTTGCGACTGAAGCTTTCTTT. Its protein product is CSVYHPGRVATEAFF.

This clone came up once. This chain connects TRBV29-1 to TRBJ1-1; TRBD1 matches at 9 bases. CDR3 length: 13 residues. Unmatched junction bases numbered 7, after V lost 8 bases and J lost 3 bases. CDR1 is SQVTM and CDR2 is ANQGSEA in the germline V gene. CDR3 residues: CSTLQGADTEAFF. CDR3 coding DNA: TGCAGCACGTTACAGGGGGCAGACACTGAAGCTTTCTTT.

The chain couples TRBV9 to TRBJ1-5; D is possibly TRBD1 (6 bases). The V end lost 4 bases, the J end lost 7 bases, and 15 bases lay between the germline ends. This CDR3 is built from 14 residues. Germline CDR1 reads SGDLS; CDR2 reads YYNGEE. The CDR3 DNA follows: TGTGCCAGCAGCCCCGCGGGGGCAGGGCAGCCCCAGCATTTT. It translates to CASSPAGAGQPQHF.

This chain links TRBV7-2 with TRBJ1-6; the D gene is possibly TRBD1 (6 bases). Germline V lookup: CDR1 SGHTA, CDR2 FQGNSA. Trimming left V 3 bases short and J 8 bases short, with 8 bases between. This CDR3 is built from 13 residues. Written as DNA, the CDR3 is TGTGCCAGCAGCTTTCGGACAGATTCACCCCTCCACTTT. Amino acid sequence: CASSFRTDSPLHF.

The rearrangement links TRBV6-5 to TRBJ1-5, with D maybe TRBD1 (6 bases). The germline V gene has CDR1 MNHEY and CDR2 SVGAGI. This CDR3 contains 13 residues. Trimming pared 5 bases from V and 4 bases from J, leaving 9 bases between. The CDR3 nucleotides are TGTGCCAGCAGTAAGGACAGTAATCAGCCCCAGCATTTT. This codes for CASSKDSNQPQHF.

This clone was observed a handful of times. The chain employs TRBV27 and TRBJ1-1; tentatively, D is TRBD1 (6 bases). This CDR3 contains 16 residues. The germline V gene encodes CDR1 MNHEY and CDR2 SMNVEV (reference sequence). V was clipped by 1 base and J by 1 base, with 13 bases between them. This chain's CDR3 is CASSLLGGPRNTEAFF. Here the CDR3 DNA reads TGTGCCAGCAGTTTATTGGGGGGGCCCAGGAACACTGAAGCTTTCTTT.

The chain couples TRBV7-3 to TRBJ2-1; a weak D match, TRBD2 (5 bases). The length of the CDR3 is 14 residues. Germline CDR1 SGHTA, CDR2 FQGTGA. V was trimmed by 8 bases and J by 0 bases, leaving 11 bases between them. CDR3 sequence (DNA): TGTGCCAGCTCAACTGGGAGCTCCTACAATGAGCAGTTCTTC. Its translation is CASSTGSSYNEQFF.

The J gene is TRBJ2-7, the V gene TRBV5-6, with 7 positions matching TRBD1. The CDR3 contains 15 residues. Trimming removed 0 bases from V and 3 bases from J; junction bases left unmatched: 6. From germline, CDR1 is SGHDT and CDR2 YYEEEE. CDR3 sequence (DNA): TGTGCCAGCAGCTTGGGGGACAGACGAGTCTACGAGCAGTACTTC. Translation gives CASSLGDRRVYEQYF.

This rearrangement joins TRBV5-1 to TRBJ1-2, with 9 nucleotides matching TRBD1. The ends lost 3 bases at V and 6 bases at J; junction bases unmatched: 6. The germline V gene has CDR1 SGHRS and CDR2 YFSETQ. This CDR3 comprises 14 residues. The CDR3 sequence is CASSSGTGQDGYTF. The CDR3, as DNA: TGCGCCAGCAGCTCTGGGACAGGGCAGGATGGCTACACCTTC.

This chain joins TRBV21-1 and TRBJ1-5. TRBV21-1 is classified as a pseudogene. The CDR3 totals 14 residues. The CDR3 sequence is CASSKERRNQPQHF. DNA of the CDR3: TGTGCCAGCAGCAAAGAGAGGAGAAATCAGCCCCAGCATTTT.

This sequence joins TRBV4-1 and TRBJ2-7; a possible D gene is TRBD2 (6 bases). Germline lookup yields CDR1 MGHRA and CDR2 YSYEKL. This CDR3 is built from 13 residues. V was clipped by 3 bases and J by 7 bases, with 13 bases between them. CDR3: CASSHPGVREQYF. The CDR3 DNA sequence: TGCGCCAGCAGCCATCCGGGGGTGAGGGAGCAGTACTTC.